This T cell receptor (beta chain) was sequenced during a study of T cells in Graves' hyperthyroidism and ophthalmopathy. About the research overall: Peripheral blood was acquired at first diagnosis, ahead of any therapy whatsoever. Study results and caveats: Before onset, by a median of around 6.1 months, the model predicted ophthalmopathy.

Authors of the study amplified TCR beta CDR3 regions from RNA transcripts. TCR CDR3 regions were first amplified by RT-PCR with HTBI primers. One entry per CDR3 protein, called by TCRdb with MiXCR from the multiplex PCR reads. Of over 700,000 distinct CDR3 sequences listed, around 40% were seen once; the top ten hold approximately 31%. This clonotype has a count of ten or more. Antigen: not known. V gave up 6 bases and J gave up 2 bases; unmatched junction bases: 7. The germline V gene has CDR1 LNHDA and CDR2 SQIVND (reference sequence). The CDR3 is 16 amino acids. The clonotype was recovered from a woman aged 40-49 years with Graves' hyperthyroidism. Sequencing used blood. This chain uses TRBV19 with TRBJ1-5; 10 positions agree with TRBD1. CDR3 protein: CASSTGTGVRNQPQHF. CDR3 bases: TGTGCCAGTAGCACCGGGACAGGGGTACGCAATCAGCCCCAGCATTTT.